One sample yielded the 6 T cell receptor beta chains listed below, sequenced in a study of cytomegalovirus exposure and HLA in healthy donors. The PCR ran on 60 Vbeta and 13 Jbeta primers. The data were produced by immunoSEQ multiplex PCR, yet TCRdb's version contains in-frame clones alone and is incomplete. The table shows some 190,000 clones, with around 80% occurring only once. Material for sequencing was PBMCs. Every receptor here comes from a woman younger than 45 in good health and CMV-seropositive.

This rearrangement joins TRBV18 to TRBJ2-7; a possible D gene is TRBD1 (6 bases). With 5 bases removed from V and 3 bases from J, the gap between germline ends came to 14 bases. CDR1 and CDR2 (germline): KGHSH, LQKENI. CDR3 size: 14 residues. The CDR3 region has the DNA TGTGCCAGCTCATTTCAGGGGAGCCGCTACGAGCAGTACTTC. It codes for CASSFQGSRYEQYF.

In this sample, this clone turned up a few times. DNA of the CDR3: TGTGCCAGCAGTTACGGGCAGCTAAGCTCCTACGAGCAGTACTTC. Its protein is CASSYGQLSSYEQYF. The chain carries TRBV6-5 and TRBJ2-7; the D is unclear. The length of the CDR3 is 15 residues. V lost 2 bases and J 0 bases, leaving 11 bases between the germline ends. Germline assignment: CDR1 MNHEY and CDR2 SVGAGI.

The rearrangement joins TRBV9 to TRBJ1-2; maybe TRBD1 (6 bases). The CDR3 loop spans 17 amino acids. The ends were cut back, 4 bases at V and 5 bases at J, with 24 bases in the middle. Germline V gene data show CDR1 as SGDLS and CDR2 as YYNGEE. CDR3 amino acids: CASSTYSSRGLGYGYTF. CDR3 bases: TGTGCCAGCAGCACATACTCTTCCAGGGGACTAGGGTATGGCTACACCTTC.

The CDR3 nucleotides read TGTGCCAGTAGTATTTCCGGGACAGGCGCCCCGGTAAACATTCAGTACTTC. Encoded protein: CASSISGTGAPVNIQYF. The rearrangement joins TRBV19 to TRBJ2-4; TRBD1 agrees at 8 bases. The CDR3 has 17 residues. With 3 bases clipped from V and 6 bases from J, the junction kept 13 bases outside the gene matches. Germline assignment: CDR1 LNHDA and CDR2 SQIVND (reference sequence).

The chain employs TRBV19 and TRBJ2-5; 9 nucleotides match TRBD2. The length of the CDR3 is 15 residues. CDR1 is LNHDA, CDR2 SQIVND, per germline (reference sequence). V lost 5 bases to trimming and J lost 0 bases; unmatched junction nucleotides: 4. The CDR3 nucleotides are TGTGCCAGTAGTTTGGCTAGCGGGGACCAAGAGACCCAGTACTTC. Translation: CASSLASGDQETQYF.

This clone turned up a few times. The gene calls are TRBV9 and TRBJ1-4; 10 bases fit TRBD1. The germline V gene has CDR1 SGDLS and CDR2 YYNGEE. CDR3 length: 14 residues. Unmatched junction bases numbered 5, after V lost 2 bases and J lost 10 bases. CDR3 in amino acids: CASSVRTGGGKLFF. The CDR3 coding sequence is TGTGCCAGCAGCGTCCGGACAGGGGGGGGAAAACTGTTTTTT.